One and the same sample provided the 24 T cell receptor beta chains below, sequenced in a study of T-cell memory formation after mild COVID-19. TCRdb re-called the 5' RACE reads through MiXCR, storing one row per CDR3 protein. The sample consists of about 340,000 distinct CDR3 sequences, 10% to 15% of them appearing once. Sequenced sample: PBMCs or a T cell subset sorted from them (not recorded which). The receptors come from a man in his late teens or twenties who had mild COVID-19 (a few samples of this study predate the infection). Cell type and time point are not known.

This clonotype was picked up many times. The chain couples TRBV7-9 to TRBJ2-3; D remains unclear. Germline V CDR1 and CDR2: SEHNR, FQNEAQ (reference sequence). V lost 5 bases to trimming and J lost 3 bases, with 15 bases between them. CDR3 length: 15 amino acids. The CDR3 protein is CASSPNRLGTDTQYF. Written as DNA, the CDR3 is TGTGCCAGCAGCCCGAATCGACTGGGTACAGATACGCAGTATTTT.

The V gene is TRBV5-5, the J gene TRBJ1-5; D is uncertain. In germline, CDR1 is SGHKS, CDR2 YYEKEE (reference sequence). Trimming removed 2 bases at V and 4 bases at J, with 7 bases between. The CDR3 has 13 residues. In nucleotides, the CDR3 is TGTGCCAGCAGCTTTTTTGCGAATCAGCCCCAGCATTTT. It specifies CASSFFANQPQHF.

The chain is built from TRBV30 and TRBJ1-4; D might be TRBD1 (5 bases). Germline CDR1 GTSNPN, CDR2 SVGIG (reference sequence). This CDR3 contains 13 residues. Deletions cut 3 bases from V and 3 bases from J, with 8 bases between. As DNA, the CDR3 is TGTGCCTGGAGCAGAGGGGCTAATGAAAAACTGTTTTTT. Residues: CAWSRGANEKLFF.

This clonotype occurred a few times. J is TRBJ1-5 and V is TRBV7-2, with D hard to call. This CDR3 region has 13 residues. The germline CDR1 and CDR2 sequences are SGHTA and FQGNSA. Trimming took 3 bases from V and 7 from J, leaving 10 bases between them. The CDR3: CASSFMGEQPQHF. As DNA, the CDR3 is TGTGCCAGCAGCTTTATGGGAGAACAGCCCCAGCATTTT.

The J gene is TRBJ1-2, the V gene TRBV5-4; maybe TRBD1 (5 bases). V shed 0 bases and J shed 0 bases, with 18 bases lying between them. Germline assignment: CDR1 SGHNT and CDR2 YYREEE (reference sequence). The CDR3 has 18 residues. This CDR3 is CASSLDGGTFQPNYGYTF. The DNA for the CDR3 is TGTGCCAGCAGCTTGGATGGAGGGACCTTCCAGCCTAACTATGGCTACACCTTC.

The CDR3: CASSLAQVSHGYTF. The CDR3 nucleotides read TGTGCCAGCAGCTTAGCACAGGTTTCTCATGGCTACACCTTC. The chain couples TRBV7-9 to TRBJ1-2; D is perhaps TRBD1 (5 bases). CDR1 is SEHNR, CDR2 FQNEAQ, per germline (reference sequence). CDR3 size: 14 residues. V dropped 0 bases and J dropped 6 bases, with 11 bases sitting between them.

This clonotype was observed a handful of times. The V gene is TRBV7-3, the J gene TRBJ1-4; 8 bases agree with TRBD1. Germline V gene data show CDR1 as SGHTA and CDR2 as FQGTGA. The CDR3 totals 17 residues. Losses at the gene ends were 3 bases for V and 0 bases for J; bases not matched to a gene: 6. The CDR3 nucleotides read TGTGCCAGCAGCTTGAGGCAGGGGGCTACAACTAATGAAAAACTGTTTTTT. Amino acid sequence: CASSLRQGATTNEKLFF.

The V and J genes are TRBV4-1 and TRBJ2-5; 14 bases align to TRBD2. CDR3 length: 17 residues. V was clipped by 4 bases and J by 5 bases; unmatched bases: 9. Germline V gene data show CDR1 as MGHRA and CDR2 as YSYEKL. The CDR3 is CASSLGTSGGFSETQYF. CDR3 DNA sequence: TGCGCCAGCAGCCTCGGGACTAGCGGGGGATTTAGCGAGACCCAGTACTTC.

This clonotype appeared many times. This chain uses TRBV11-2 with TRBJ1-5; D remains ambiguous. This CDR3 has 15 amino acids. Germline V CDR1 and CDR2: SGHAT, FQNNGV. V dropped 2 bases and J dropped 1 base, with 9 bases sitting between them. CDR3 coding DNA: TGTGCCAGCAGCTTATACGGGATGAGCAATCAGCCCCAGCATTTT. Protein: CASSLYGMSNQPQHF.

The chain carries TRBV20-1 and TRBJ2-1, with 8 bases that match TRBD2. The V gene end was trimmed by 6 bases and the J gene end by 8 bases; junction bases not matched to a gene: 9. The CDR3 is made up of 13 amino acids. Germline assignment: CDR1 DFQATT and CDR2 SNEGSKA (reference sequence). CDR3 bases: TGCAGTGCCGGGAGGGGGGGCAGGTATGAGCAGTTCTTC. Amino acids: CSAGRGGRYEQFF.

The CDR3 here is CSVEGRVSSDGYTF. The DNA of the CDR3 is TGCAGCGTTGAGGGCCGTGTCAGCTCTGATGGCTACACCTTC. This chain connects TRBV29-1 to TRBJ1-2; D remains unclear. The V and J ends lost 3 bases and 6 bases respectively, with 17 bases between them. The CDR3 loop spans 14 amino acids. Germline V CDR1 and CDR2: SQVTM, ANQGSEA.

The V gene is TRBV20-1, the J gene TRBJ2-5, with 7 positions matching TRBD1. The germline V gene has CDR1 DFQATT and CDR2 SNEGSKA (reference sequence). The V gene end was trimmed by 5 bases and the J gene end by 1 base; junction bases not matched to a gene: 1. The CDR3 totals 12 residues. CDR3 in amino acids: CSAWDSQETQYF. As DNA, the CDR3 is TGCAGTGCTTGGGACAGCCAAGAGACCCAGTACTTC.

This rearrangement joins TRBV29-1 to TRBJ1-1; D gene unclear. The length of the CDR3 is 11 residues. The ends were cut back, 2 bases at V and 8 bases at J, with 9 bases in the middle. Germline CDR1 is SQVTM and CDR2 is ANQGSEA. The CDR3 region is CSVETVGEAFF. CDR3 in DNA: TGCAGCGTTGAAACGGTTGGAGAAGCTTTCTTT.

The rearrangement uses TRBV6-6 and TRBJ2-2; D is perhaps TRBD1 (6 bases). CDR1 and CDR2 (germline): MNHNY, SVGAGI (reference sequence). CDR3 length: 15 amino acids. V lost 6 bases and J 5 bases, leaving 16 bases between the germline ends. The CDR3 is CASSFRQRGTGELFF. Written as DNA, the CDR3 is TGTGCCAGCAGCTTTAGACAGAGGGGGACCGGGGAGCTGTTTTTT.

This clonotype showed up just a few times. The V and J genes are TRBV6-6 and TRBJ1-2; no definite D call. The CDR3 has 18 residues. Trimming removed 0 bases from V and 0 bases from J, with 17 bases in between. CDR1 and CDR2 (germline): MNHNY, SVGAGI (reference sequence). This CDR3 is CASSYSTPGRFSNYGYTF. Written as DNA, the CDR3 is TGTGCCAGCAGTTACTCGACCCCCGGCAGGTTCTCTAACTATGGCTACACCTTC.

V and J are TRBV4-3 and TRBJ2-6, with unresolved D. The germline V and J ends were trimmed by 0 bases and 0 bases, with 6 bases remaining between them. CDR3 size: 16 residues. CDR1 is LGHNA, CDR2 YSLEER, per germline. CDR3 sequence reads: CASSQDSHSGANVLTF. For the CDR3, the DNA is TGCGCCAGCAGCCAAGATAGCCACTCTGGGGCCAACGTCCTGACTTTC.

This rearrangement joins TRBV20-1 to TRBJ2-5; 7 bases are shared with TRBD1. Germline V gene sequence: CDR1 DFQATT, CDR2 SNEGSKA (reference sequence). The CDR3 consists of 13 residues. The V gene end was trimmed by 6 bases and the J gene end by 5 bases; junction bases not matched to a gene: 9. The CDR3 region has the DNA TGCAGTGCCCCAGACAGGGTACAGGAGACCCAGTACTTC. It is translated as CSAPDRVQETQYF.

This clonotype was detected many times. The chain uses TRBV12-3 or TRBV12-4 and TRBJ1-2; D unresolved. The CDR3 runs to 14 residues. Trimming pared 6 bases from V and 2 bases from J, leaving 13 bases between. The CDR3 reads CASSPSGGNYGYTF. The CDR3 DNA reads TGTGCCAGCAGCCCCTCGGGAGGGAACTATGGCTACACCTTC.

V gene TRBV25-1 combines with J gene TRBJ1-1; D is perhaps TRBD1 (6 bases). Trimming left V 4 bases short and J 6 bases short, with 12 bases between. Germline CDR1 reads MGHDK; CDR2 reads SYGVNS. This CDR3 is built from 13 residues. CDR3 residues: CASSAQGIAEAFF. The DNA for the CDR3 is TGTGCCAGCAGTGCCCAGGGGATCGCTGAAGCTTTCTTT.

This rearrangement joins TRBV9 to TRBJ1-2; possibly TRBD1 for D (5 bases). This CDR3 has 14 residues. The V end was cut by 2 bases, the J end by 3 bases, with 11 bases between. Germline loops: CDR1 SGDLS, CDR2 YYNGEE. The CDR3: CASSVGTGHYGYTF. The CDR3 DNA is TGTGCCAGCAGCGTCGGGACGGGCCACTATGGCTACACCTTC.

This rearrangement joins TRBV2 to TRBJ2-3; 9 bases are a match to TRBD2. This CDR3 spans 15 amino acids. CDR1 SNHLY and CDR2 FYNNEI come from the germline V gene. Germline trimming cut 3 bases from V and 4 bases from J; bases unmatched to any gene: 5. The CDR3 here is CASSDVGGGADTQYF. The CDR3 DNA sequence: TGTGCCAGCAGTGATGTCGGCGGGGGGGCAGATACGCAGTATTTT.

J is TRBJ1-2 and V is TRBV10-3; D call uncertain. V lost 6 bases to trimming and J lost 7 bases, with 15 bases between them. The germline V gene has CDR1 ENHRY and CDR2 SYGVKD. The CDR3 length is 13 residues. CDR3 nucleotide sequence: TGTGCCATCAGCTCGACGCCGTGGGCTGGCTACACCTTC. Translation gives CAISSTPWAGYTF.

The V gene is TRBV3-1, the J gene TRBJ2-7; perhaps TRBD2 as D (5 bases). Germline CDR1 is LGHDT and CDR2 is YNNKEL (reference sequence). This CDR3 spans 12 amino acids. Trimming pared 8 bases from V and 5 bases from J, leaving 13 bases between. Here the CDR3 reads CASRGGGDEQYF. CDR3 coding DNA: TGTGCCAGCCGAGGAGGTGGGGACGAGCAGTACTTC.

This clonotype was detected a few times. The V gene is TRBV4-2, the J gene TRBJ2-1; 8 bases fit TRBD1. Germline V lookup: CDR1 LGHNA, CDR2 YNFKEQ. The CDR3 extends over 16 amino acids. The J segment lost 9 bases and the V segment lost 4 bases, leaving 14 bases of the junction unmatched. CDR3 region: CASSPPGQGDGGEQFF. Written as DNA, the CDR3 is TGTGCCAGCAGCCCTCCTGGACAGGGAGATGGTGGTGAGCAGTTCTTC.